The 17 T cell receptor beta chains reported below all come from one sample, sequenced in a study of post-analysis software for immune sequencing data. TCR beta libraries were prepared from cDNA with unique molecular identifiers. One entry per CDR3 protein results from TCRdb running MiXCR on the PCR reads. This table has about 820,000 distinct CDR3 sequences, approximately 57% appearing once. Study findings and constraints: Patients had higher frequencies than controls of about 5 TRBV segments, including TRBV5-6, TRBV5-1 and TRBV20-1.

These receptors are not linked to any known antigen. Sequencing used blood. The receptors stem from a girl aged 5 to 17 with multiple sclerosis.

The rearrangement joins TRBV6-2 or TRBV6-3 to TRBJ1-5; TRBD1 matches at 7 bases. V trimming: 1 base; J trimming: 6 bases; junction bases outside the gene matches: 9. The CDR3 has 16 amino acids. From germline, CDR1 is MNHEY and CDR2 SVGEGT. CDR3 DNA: TGTGCCAGCAGTTACTTGAGGGGGCGGTTTAGTCAGCCCCAGCATTTT. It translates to CASSYLRGRFSQPQHF.

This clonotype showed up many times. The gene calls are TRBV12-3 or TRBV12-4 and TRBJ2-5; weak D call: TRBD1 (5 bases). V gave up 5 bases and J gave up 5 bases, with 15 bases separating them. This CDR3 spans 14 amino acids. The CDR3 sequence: CASSPLGRPETQYF. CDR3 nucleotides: TGTGCCAGCAGTCCACTGGGGCGCCCGGAGACCCAGTACTTC.

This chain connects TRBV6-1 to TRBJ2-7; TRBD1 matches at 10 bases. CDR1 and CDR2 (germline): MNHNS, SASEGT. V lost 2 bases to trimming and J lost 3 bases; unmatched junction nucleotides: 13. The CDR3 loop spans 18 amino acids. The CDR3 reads CASSEWEGTGAEHYEQYF. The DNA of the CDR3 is TGTGCCAGCAGTGAATGGGAGGGGACAGGGGCCGAACACTACGAGCAGTACTTC.

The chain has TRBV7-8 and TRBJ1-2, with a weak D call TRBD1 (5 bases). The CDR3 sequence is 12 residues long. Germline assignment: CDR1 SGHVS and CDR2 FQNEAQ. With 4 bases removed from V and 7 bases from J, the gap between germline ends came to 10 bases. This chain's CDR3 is CASSYRQTGYTF. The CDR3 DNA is TGTGCCAGCAGCTACAGACAGACTGGCTACACCTTC. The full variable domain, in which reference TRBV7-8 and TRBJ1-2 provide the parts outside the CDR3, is GAGVSQSPRYKVAKRGQDVALRCDPISGHVSLFWYQQALGQGPEFLTYFQNEAQLDKSGLPSDRFFAERPEGSVSTLKIQRTQQEDSAVYLCASSYRQTGYTFGSGTRLTVV.

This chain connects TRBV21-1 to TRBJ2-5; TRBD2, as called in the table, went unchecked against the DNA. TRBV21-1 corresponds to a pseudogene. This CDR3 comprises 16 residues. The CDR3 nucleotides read TGTGCCAGCAGCAAATATCCTAGCGGGGATCAAGAGACCCAGTACTTC. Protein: CASSKYPSGDQETQYF.

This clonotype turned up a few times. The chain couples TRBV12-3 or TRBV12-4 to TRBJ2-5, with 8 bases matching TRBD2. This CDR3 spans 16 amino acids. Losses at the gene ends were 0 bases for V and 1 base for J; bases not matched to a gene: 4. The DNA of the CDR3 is TGTGCCAGCAGTTTAGCGCGGCGGGGGGCCCAAGAGACCCAGTACTTC. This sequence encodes CASSLARRGAQETQYF.

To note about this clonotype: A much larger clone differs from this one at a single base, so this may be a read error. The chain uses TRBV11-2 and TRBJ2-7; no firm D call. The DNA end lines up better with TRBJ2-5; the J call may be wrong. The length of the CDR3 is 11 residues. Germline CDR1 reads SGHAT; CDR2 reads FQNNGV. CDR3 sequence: CASRGPETQYF. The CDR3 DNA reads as TGTGCCAGCAGGGGTCCAGAGACCCAGTACTTC.

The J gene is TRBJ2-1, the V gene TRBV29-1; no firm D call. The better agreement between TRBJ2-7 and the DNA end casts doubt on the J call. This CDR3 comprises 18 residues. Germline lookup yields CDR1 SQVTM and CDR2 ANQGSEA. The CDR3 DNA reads TGCAGCGTTGAAGCCTACCTGCAGGTAAAGAGCTCCTACAATGAGCAGTACTTC. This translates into CSVEAYLQVKSSYNEQYF.

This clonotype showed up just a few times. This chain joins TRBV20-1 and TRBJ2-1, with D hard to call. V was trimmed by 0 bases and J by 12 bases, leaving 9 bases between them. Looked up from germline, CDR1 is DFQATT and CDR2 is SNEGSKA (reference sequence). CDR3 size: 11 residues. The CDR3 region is CSARDPSGQFF. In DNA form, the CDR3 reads TGCAGTGCTAGAGACCCAAGTGGGCAGTTCTTC.

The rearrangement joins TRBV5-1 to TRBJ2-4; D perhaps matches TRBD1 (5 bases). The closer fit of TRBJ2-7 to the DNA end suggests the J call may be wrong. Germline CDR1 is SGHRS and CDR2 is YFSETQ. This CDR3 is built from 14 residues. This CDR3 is CASSLAARADEQYF. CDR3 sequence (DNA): TGCGCCAGCAGCTTGGCGGCCAGGGCGGACGAGCAGTACTTC.

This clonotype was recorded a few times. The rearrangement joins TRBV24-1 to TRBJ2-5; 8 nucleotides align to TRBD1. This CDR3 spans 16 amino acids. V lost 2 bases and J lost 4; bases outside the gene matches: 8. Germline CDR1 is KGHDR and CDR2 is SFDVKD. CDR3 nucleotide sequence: TGTGCCACCAGTGATTCCGGACAGGGTAGTCGAGAGACCCAGTACTTC. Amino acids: CATSDSGQGSRETQYF.

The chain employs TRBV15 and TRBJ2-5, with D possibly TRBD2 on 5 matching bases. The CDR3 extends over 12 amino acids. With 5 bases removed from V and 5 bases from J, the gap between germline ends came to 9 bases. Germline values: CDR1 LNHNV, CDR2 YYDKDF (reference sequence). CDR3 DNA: TGTGCCACCAGCTCGCGAGGGGAGACCCAGTACTTC. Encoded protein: CATSSRGETQYF.

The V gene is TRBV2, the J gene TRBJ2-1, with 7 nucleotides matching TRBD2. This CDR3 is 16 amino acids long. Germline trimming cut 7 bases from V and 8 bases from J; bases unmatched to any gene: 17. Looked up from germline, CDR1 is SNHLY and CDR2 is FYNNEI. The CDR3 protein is CASNWGERDREYEQFF. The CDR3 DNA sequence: TGTGCCAGCAACTGGGGGGAGCGGGATCGGGAGTATGAGCAGTTCTTC.

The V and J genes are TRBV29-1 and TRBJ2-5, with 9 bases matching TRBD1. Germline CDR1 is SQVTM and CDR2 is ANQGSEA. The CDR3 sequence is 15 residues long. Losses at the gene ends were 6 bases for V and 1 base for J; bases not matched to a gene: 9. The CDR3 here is CSVATGGSFQETQYF. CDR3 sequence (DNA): TGCAGCGTCGCGACAGGGGGAAGTTTCCAAGAGACCCAGTACTTC.

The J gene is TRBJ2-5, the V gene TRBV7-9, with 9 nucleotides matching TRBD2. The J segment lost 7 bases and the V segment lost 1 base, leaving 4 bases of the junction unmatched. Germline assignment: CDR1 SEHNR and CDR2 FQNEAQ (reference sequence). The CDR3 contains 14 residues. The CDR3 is CASSLGSGRTTQYF. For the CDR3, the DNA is TGTGCCAGCAGCTTAGGTAGCGGGAGAACGACCCAGTACTTC.

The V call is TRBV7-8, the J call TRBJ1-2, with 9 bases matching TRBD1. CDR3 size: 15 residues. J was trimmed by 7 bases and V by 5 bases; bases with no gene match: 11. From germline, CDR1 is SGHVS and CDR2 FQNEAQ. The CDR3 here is CASSPGQGSEGGYTF. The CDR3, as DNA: TGTGCCAGCAGCCCCGGACAGGGGTCCGAGGGTGGCTACACCTTC.

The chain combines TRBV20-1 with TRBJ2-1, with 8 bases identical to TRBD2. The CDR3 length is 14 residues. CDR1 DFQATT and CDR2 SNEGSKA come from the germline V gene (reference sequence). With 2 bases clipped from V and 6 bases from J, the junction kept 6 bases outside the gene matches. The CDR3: CSARLAGLPNEQFF. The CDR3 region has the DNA TGCAGTGCTAGACTAGCGGGTCTCCCCAATGAGCAGTTCTTC.